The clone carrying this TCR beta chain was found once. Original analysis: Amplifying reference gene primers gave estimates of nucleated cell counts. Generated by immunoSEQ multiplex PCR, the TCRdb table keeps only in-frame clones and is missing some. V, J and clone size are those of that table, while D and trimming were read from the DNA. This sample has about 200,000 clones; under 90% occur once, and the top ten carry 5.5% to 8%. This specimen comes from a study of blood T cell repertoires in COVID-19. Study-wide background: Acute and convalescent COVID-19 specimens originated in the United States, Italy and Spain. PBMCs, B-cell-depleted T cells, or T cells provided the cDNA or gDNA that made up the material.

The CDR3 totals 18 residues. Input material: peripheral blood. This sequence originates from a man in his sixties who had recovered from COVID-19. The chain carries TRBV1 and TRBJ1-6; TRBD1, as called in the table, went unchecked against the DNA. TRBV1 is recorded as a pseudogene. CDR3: CTSSRPAGTGSGNSPLHF. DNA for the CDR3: TGCACCAGCAGCCGCCCTGCCGGGACAGGGTCCGGGAATTCACCCCTCCACTTT.